The 28 T cell receptor beta chains below were found in one sample sequenced in a study of blood T cell repertoires in COVID-19. Assay: immunoSEQ multiplex PCR; the TCRdb copy retains only in-frame clones and omits some. The profile covers approximately 150,000 clones, with approximately 89% appearing a single time and about 1.5% taken by the ten largest. The sample comprised peripheral blood. The receptors shown here come from a human donor in a cohort sampled during active COVID-19.

The chain links TRBV5-4 to TRBJ2-1, with TRBD2 identical over 9 bases. Germline V gene lookup returns CDR1 SGHNT and CDR2 YYREEE (reference sequence). V dropped 9 bases and J dropped 7; count of bases not matched to a gene: 14. The CDR3 runs 15 residues. Written as DNA, the CDR3 is TGTGCCACCGGTGCGGGGGGGACATCACAGAATGAGCAGTTCTTC. It encodes CATGAGGTSQNEQFF. The full variable domain, rest sourced from reference TRBV5-4 and TRBJ2-1, is ETGVTQSPTHLIKTRGQQVTLRCSSQSGHNTVSWYQQALGQGPQFIFQYYREEENGRGNFPPRFSGLQFPNYSSELNVNALELDDSALYLCATGAGGTSQNEQFFGPGTRLTVL.

The chain couples TRBV5-5 to TRBJ1-5; tentative D call: TRBD1 (6 bases). V shed 1 base and J shed 3 bases, with 14 bases lying between them. The CDR3 has 16 residues. In germline, CDR1 is SGHKS, CDR2 YYEKEE (reference sequence). This chain's CDR3 is CASSLLAGALNQPQHF. The DNA of the CDR3 is TGTGCCAGCAGCTTGTTGGCAGGGGCCCTCAATCAGCCCCAGCATTTT.

The rearrangement links TRBV6-1 to TRBJ2-7; D might be TRBD1 (6 bases). Germline V gives CDR1 MNHNS, CDR2 SASEGT. This CDR3 region has 17 residues. Trimming took off 1 base at V and 2 bases at J, with 18 bases between the two ends. The CDR3, as DNA: TGTGCCAGCAGTGAAGTCGCCGCAGGGGTTATCACCTACGAGCAGTACTTC. Encoded protein: CASSEVAAGVITYEQYF.

This rearrangement joins TRBV30 to TRBJ1-1, with D perhaps matching TRBD1 (5 bases). Germline CDR1 GTSNPN, CDR2 SVGIG (reference sequence). The CDR3 contains 12 residues. V was trimmed by 1 base and J by 6 bases, leaving 9 bases between them. The CDR3 loop is CAWSAVGPEAFF. CDR3 coding DNA: TGTGCCTGGAGTGCCGTGGGGCCTGAAGCTTTCTTT. The entire variable domain, with the rest obtained from reference TRBV30 and TRBJ1-1, is as follows: SQTIHQWPATLVQPVGSPLSLECTVEGTSNPNLYWYRQAAGRGLQLLFYSVGIGQISSEVPQNLSASRPQDRQFILSSKKLLLSDSGFYLCAWSAVGPEAFFGQGTRLTVV.

The chain couples TRBV4-3 to TRBJ2-1; TRBD2 aligns across 12 bases. V dropped 1 base and J dropped 5; count of bases not matched to a gene: 6. Germline CDR1 is LGHNA and CDR2 is YSLEER. The CDR3 is 17 residues long. CDR3 coding DNA: TGCGCCAGCAGCCAAGGGTTCTCTAGCGGGGGGGACAATGAGCAGTTCTTC. Its protein is CASSQGFSSGGDNEQFF.

The CDR3 sequence: CAISGDRDNQPQHF. In DNA, the CDR3 is TGTGCCATCAGTGGTGACAGGGACAATCAGCCCCAGCATTTT. This chain joins TRBV10-3 and TRBJ1-5; TRBD1 matches 7 bases. Germline loops: CDR1 ENHRY, CDR2 SYGVKD. This CDR3 region has 14 residues. V dropped 4 bases and J dropped 3; count of bases not matched to a gene: 3.

This chain joins TRBV9 and TRBJ2-1, with 10 positions matching TRBD2. The CDR3 contains 16 residues. V lost 3 bases, J lost 7 bases, and 10 bases stayed unmatched. Germline CDR1 reads SGDLS; CDR2 reads YYNGEE. CDR3 nucleotide sequence: TGTGCCAGCAGCGGCGTTCTAGCGGGGGCCAAAAATGAGCAGTTCTTC. This gives the protein CASSGVLAGAKNEQFF.

This chain joins TRBV9 and TRBJ2-5; 9 bases are a match to TRBD2. CDR1 and CDR2 (germline): SGDLS, YYNGEE. The CDR3 is 16 amino acids. The V and J ends lost 0 bases and 0 bases, in that order; junction bases with no gene match: 3. The CDR3 is CASSVAERGDQETQYF. The CDR3 DNA sequence: TGTGCCAGCAGCGTAGCGGAGCGGGGGGACCAAGAGACCCAGTACTTC. Full variable domain (outside the CDR3, taken from reference TRBV9 and TRBJ2-5): DSGVTQTPKHLITATGQRVTLRCSPRSGDLSVYWYQQSLDQGLQFLIQYYNGEERAKGNILERFSAQQFPDLHSELNLSSLELGDSALYFCASSVAERGDQETQYFGPGTRLLVL.

The chain carries TRBV28 and TRBJ2-3; D possibly corresponds to TRBD2 (6 bases). Germline lookup yields CDR1 MDHEN and CDR2 SYDVKM. Trimming shortened V by 3 bases and J by 2 bases, and 9 bases separated the two germline ends. The CDR3 has 14 residues. The CDR3: CASSFRRVTDTQYF. DNA for the CDR3: TGTGCCAGCAGTTTCAGGAGGGTCACAGATACGCAGTATTTT.

The chain has TRBV5-5 and TRBJ2-2, with TRBD1 matching 10 bases. CDR1 and CDR2 from the germline V gene are SGHKS and YYEKEE (reference sequence). The CDR3 runs 16 residues. Trimming removed 4 bases from V and 3 bases from J; junction bases left unmatched: 6. CDR3 in DNA: TGTGCCAGCAGCCTGGGGACAGGGGTTGACACCGGGGAGCTGTTTTTT. Amino acid sequence: CASSLGTGVDTGELFF.

This clone was seen only once. The chain combines TRBV9 with TRBJ1-1, with D uncertain. Trimming shortened V by 0 bases and J by 0 bases, and 6 bases separated the two germline ends. This CDR3 comprises 14 residues. From germline, CDR1 is SGDLS and CDR2 YYNGEE. The CDR3 nucleotides are TGTGCCAGCAGCGTAGGGCCGATGAACACTGAAGCTTTCTTT. Its translation: CASSVGPMNTEAFF.

The rearrangement links TRBV7-3 to TRBJ2-1; a possible D gene is TRBD2 (6 bases). V was shortened by 2 bases and J by 3 bases, with 11 bases between the two germline ends. The CDR3 covers 15 residues. Germline CDR1 is SGHTA and CDR2 is FQGTGA. In DNA, the CDR3 is TGTGCCAGCAGCTTATTCGGGGGTCTCTACAATGAGCAGTTCTTC. As protein: CASSLFGGLYNEQFF.

This chain connects TRBV6-5 to TRBJ1-5, with TRBD1 matching 10 bases. Germline CDR1 is MNHEY and CDR2 is SVGAGI. The CDR3 loop spans 15 amino acids. Trimming took 6 bases from V and 1 from J; bases not matched to a gene: 3. The CDR3 nucleotides read TGTGCCAGCAGATCGGACAGGGGGAGCAATCAGCCCCAGCATTTT. Amino acid sequence: CASRSDRGSNQPQHF.

This rearrangement joins TRBV9 to TRBJ1-1; D perhaps matches TRBD1 (5 bases). The V end lost 3 bases, the J end lost 0 bases, and 9 bases lay between the germline ends. The CDR3 loop spans 14 amino acids. CDR1 SGDLS and CDR2 YYNGEE come from the germline V gene. CDR3 nucleotides: TGTGCCAGCAGCGCCTCGACAGTGAACACTGAAGCTTTCTTT. This codes for CASSASTVNTEAFF.

V gene TRBV7-2 combines with J gene TRBJ2-7; 11 bases align to TRBD1. Germline lookup yields CDR1 SGHTA and CDR2 FQGNSA. The V gene end was trimmed by 5 bases and the J gene end by 4 bases; junction bases not matched to a gene: 7. CDR3 length equals 15 residues. This CDR3 is CASSQRTGGGYEQYF. CDR3 nucleotide sequence: TGTGCCAGCAGCCAGAGGACAGGGGGCGGATACGAGCAGTACTTC.

V and J are TRBV7-2 and TRBJ2-1, with 11 bases matching TRBD2. The CDR3 has 17 amino acids. Germline values: CDR1 SGHTA, CDR2 FQGNSA. The V gene end was trimmed by 2 bases and the J gene end by 5 bases; junction bases not matched to a gene: 8. The CDR3 sequence: CASSLMRLAGIDNEQFF. CDR3 DNA sequence: TGTGCCAGCAGCTTAATGAGACTAGCGGGAATCGACAATGAGCAGTTCTTC.

This sequence joins TRBV5-1 and TRBJ2-1; 8 nucleotides align to TRBD1. The CDR3 is made up of 16 amino acids. The V gene end was trimmed by 4 bases and the J gene end by 1 base; junction bases not matched to a gene: 7. Germline-derived CDR1 and CDR2 are SGHRS and YFSETQ. The DNA for the CDR3 is TGCGCCAGCAGCGCGCGGACAGGGAGGTCCTACAATGAGCAGTTCTTC. As protein: CASSARTGRSYNEQFF.

The rearrangement uses TRBV7-9 and TRBJ1-2, with TRBD1 identical over 10 bases. After removal of 5 bases from V and 6 bases from J, the junction contained 6 bases not matched to a gene. CDR1 is SEHNR and CDR2 is FQNEAQ in the germline V gene (reference sequence). The CDR3 is made up of 14 amino acids. CDR3 region: CASSKGTGVDGYTF. DNA for the CDR3: TGTGCCAGCAGCAAAGGGACAGGGGTCGATGGCTACACCTTC.

V gene TRBV6-5 combines with J gene TRBJ2-7; the D is unclear. The CDR3 contains 14 residues. Germline V gene lookup returns CDR1 MNHEY and CDR2 SVGAGI. The germline V and J ends were trimmed by 2 bases and 1 base, with 9 bases remaining between them. The CDR3 DNA reads as TGTGCCAGCAGTTACCTGGGCCGTTCCTACGAGCAGTACTTC. Its protein is CASSYLGRSYEQYF.

This CDR3 reads CASSGQGAGTEAFF. DNA for the CDR3: TGCGCCAGCAGCGGACAGGGGGCGGGGACTGAAGCTTTCTTT. The V and J genes are TRBV5-1 and TRBJ1-1; 11 bases are shared with TRBD1. J was trimmed by 5 bases and V by 4 bases; bases with no gene match: 4. Germline V gene lookup returns CDR1 SGHRS and CDR2 YFSETQ. The CDR3 totals 14 residues. Full variable domain (missing parts from reference TRBV5-1 and TRBJ1-1): KAGVTQTPRYLIKTRGQQVTLSCSPISGHRSVSWYQQTPGQGLQFLFEYFSETQRNKGNFPGRFSGRQFSNSRSEMNVSTLELGDSALYLCASSGQGAGTEAFFGQGTRLTVV.

This clone has more than one count but fewer than ten. The CDR3 sequence: CAISDSMNTEAFF. The CDR3 DNA follows: TGTGCCATCAGCGATTCTATGAACACTGAAGCTTTCTTT. V and J are TRBV10-3 and TRBJ1-1; no reliable D call. V was pared by 6 bases and J by 0 bases, with 8 bases between. This CDR3 is 13 amino acids long. Germline V gene lookup returns CDR1 ENHRY and CDR2 SYGVKD.

The chain employs TRBV6-5 and TRBJ2-1; 9 bases are shared with TRBD2. The CDR3 runs 16 residues. V dropped 4 bases and J dropped 2; count of bases not matched to a gene: 6. Looked up from germline, CDR1 is MNHEY and CDR2 is SVGAGI. CDR3 sequence (DNA): TGTGCCAGCAGTTTAAGTGGCGGGGGGGCCTACAATGAGCAGTTCTTC. It codes for CASSLSGGGAYNEQFF.

The V call is TRBV10-3, the J call TRBJ2-3, with 12 bases identical to TRBD2. This CDR3 has 17 amino acids. Unmatched junction bases numbered 11, after V lost 6 bases and J lost 4 bases. Germline CDR1 ENHRY, CDR2 SYGVKD. CDR3 loop: CAIRPSGGAGASDTQYF. The DNA for the CDR3 is TGTGCCATCAGGCCTAGCGGGGGGGCCGGGGCCTCAGATACGCAGTATTTT.

The rearrangement joins TRBV9 to TRBJ2-2, with 11 bases fitting TRBD2. With 4 bases clipped from V and 5 bases from J, the junction kept 4 bases outside the gene matches. Looked up from germline, CDR1 is SGDLS and CDR2 is YYNGEE. This CDR3 contains 15 residues. In DNA form, the CDR3 reads TGTGCCAGCAGCCCGGGACTAGCGGTTACCGGGGAGCTGTTTTTT. Amino acid sequence: CASSPGLAVTGELFF.

The V call is TRBV6-5, the J call TRBJ1-2; D perhaps matches TRBD1 (6 bases). Between the trimmed V and J ends, which lost 7 bases and 6 bases, there was a span of 15 bases. This CDR3 has 13 amino acids. Germline lookup yields CDR1 MNHEY and CDR2 SVGAGI. CDR3 DNA: TGTGCCAGCACGCGGGGGAGGGGGGATGGCTACACCTTC. This translates into CASTRGRGDGYTF.

The V call is TRBV6-6, the J call TRBJ1-4; D may be TRBD1 (5 bases). The CDR3 length is 14 residues. Germline CDR1 is MNHNY and CDR2 is SVGAGI (reference sequence). V lost 3 bases to trimming and J lost 6 bases, with 11 bases between them. CDR3 sequence (DNA): TGTGCCAGCAGTTATAGGCAGGGTGATGAAAAACTGTTTTTT. This gives the protein CASSYRQGDEKLFF.

Here the CDR3 reads CASSLVGQQETQYF. In DNA, the CDR3 is TGCGCCAGCAGCTTGGTTGGACAGCAAGAGACCCAGTACTTC. The V call is TRBV5-1, the J call TRBJ2-5; TRBD1 is a possible D gene (6 bases). Between the trimmed V and J ends, which lost 0 bases and 2 bases, there was a span of 8 bases. The germline gives CDR1 SGHRS, CDR2 YFSETQ. This CDR3 has 14 amino acids.

In DNA, the CDR3 is TGCGCCAGCAGTCATACGGAGAGAGAGACCCAGTACTTC. Its protein is CASSHTERETQYF. The chain recombines TRBV23-1 with TRBJ2-5; D is undetermined. TRBV23-1 is an open reading frame whose function is uncertain. The CDR3 sequence is 13 residues long. The V and J ends lost 3 bases and 4 bases respectively, with 9 bases between them.